The 31 T cell receptor beta chains listed next were all sequenced from one sample in a study of cytomegalovirus exposure and HLA in healthy donors. The primer mix had 60 Vbeta and 13 Jbeta primers. Repertoires were generated with immunoSEQ multiplex PCR, while TCRdb's copy carries only in-frame clones and drops some. Of some 150,000 clones detected, roughly 78% appear once; the ten largest clones hold 4.2%. Sample: PBMCs. The receptors derive from a man aged 45-65 years in good health and CMV-seropositive.

The genes are TRBV7-9 and TRBJ1-1, with no clear D. The germline V and J ends were trimmed by 5 bases and 3 bases, with 16 bases remaining between them. The germline V gene has CDR1 SEHNR and CDR2 FQNEAQ (reference sequence). The CDR3 covers 15 residues. The CDR3, as DNA: TGTGCCAGCAGCCCTTTCGTCGGGATGCACACTGAAGCTTTCTTT. Translated, it gives CASSPFVGMHTEAFF.

This clone has just a few counts. The chain combines TRBV7-6 with TRBJ1-4, with D perhaps matching TRBD1 (5 bases). This CDR3 has 11 residues. Per the germline V gene, CDR1 is SGHVS and CDR2 is FNYEAQ. Trimming stripped 7 bases from V and 10 bases from J, with 10 bases between. CDR3 nucleotides: TGTGCCAGCACGGGGGGTGGAAAACTGTTTTTT. It codes for CASTGGGKLFF. Full variable domain (rest looked up from reference TRBV7-6 and TRBJ1-4): GAGVSQSPRYKVTKRGQDVALRCDPISGHVSLYWYRQALGQGPEFLTYFNYEAQQDKSGLPNDRFSAERPEGSISTLTIQRTEQRDSAMYRCASTGGGKLFFGSGTQLSVL.

The V and J genes are TRBV4-3 and TRBJ2-7, with D maybe TRBD2 (8 bases). The CDR3 runs to 19 residues. Trimming removed 1 base from V and 2 bases from J, with 24 bases in between. Germline V gene data show CDR1 as LGHNA and CDR2 as YSLEER. The CDR3 DNA reads TGCGCCAGCAGCCAAGGGCGGGGGGTGCGGGGACAGAGTACCTACGAGCAGTACTTC. It specifies CASSQGRGVRGQSTYEQYF.

The chain couples TRBV18 to TRBJ2-5; D ambiguous. The CDR3 covers 12 residues. From germline, CDR1 is KGHSH and CDR2 LQKENI. V lost 5 bases and J lost 2, with 6 bases in between. The DNA of the CDR3 is TGTGCCAGCTCAAACTTTCAAGAGACCCAGTACTTC. This translates into CASSNFQETQYF.

The CDR3 loop reads CASSPIQGGGETQYF. The CDR3 DNA reads TGTGCCAGCAGTCCCATACAGGGGGGTGGAGAGACCCAGTACTTC. The V gene is TRBV27, the J gene TRBJ2-5; 8 bases line up with TRBD1. The V gene end was trimmed by 5 bases and the J gene end by 4 bases; junction bases not matched to a gene: 9. Germline V CDR1 and CDR2: MNHEY, SMNVEV (reference sequence). The length of the CDR3 is 15 residues.

The rearrangement links TRBV2 to TRBJ2-3; no definite D call. The CDR3 runs 15 residues. The germline V and J ends were trimmed by 6 bases and 1 base, with 14 bases remaining between them. Germline CDR1 reads SNHLY; CDR2 reads FYNNEI. The CDR3 nucleotides are TGTGCCAGCAGCCCCCTTGCCACTGGCACAGATACGCAGTATTTT. Amino acids: CASSPLATGTDTQYF.

This clone has a count of ten or more. This chain connects TRBV4-2 to TRBJ2-2, with 8 bases identical to TRBD1. The V and J ends lost 1 base and 1 base, in that order; junction bases with no gene match: 2. This CDR3 spans 16 amino acids. Germline V CDR1 and CDR2: LGHNA, YNFKEQ. The CDR3 DNA follows: TGTGCCAGCAGCCAAGTGGGGACAGGGAACACCGGGGAGCTGTTTTTT. It specifies CASSQVGTGNTGELFF.

The chain joins TRBV10-1 to TRBJ2-3, with 10 positions matching TRBD2. The CDR3 covers 16 residues. Per germline, CDR1 WNHNN and CDR2 SYGVQD (reference sequence). After removal of 0 bases from V and 6 bases from J, the junction contained 6 bases not matched to a gene. The CDR3: CASSESGLAGEDTQYF. The CDR3 DNA sequence: TGCGCCAGCAGTGAGTCGGGGCTAGCGGGAGAGGATACGCAGTATTTT.

The genes are TRBV19 and TRBJ2-1; 8 bases match TRBD1. V gave up 6 bases and J gave up 8 bases; unmatched junction bases: 6. Germline CDR1 LNHDA, CDR2 SQIVND (reference sequence). The CDR3 runs 13 residues. The CDR3 DNA reads TGTGCCAGTAGGTATTCAGGGGGCGATGAGCAGTTCTTC. Its translation is CASRYSGGDEQFF.

This clone was observed a few times. This rearrangement joins TRBV5-1 to TRBJ2-3; a possible D gene is TRBD2 (6 bases). This CDR3 has 13 amino acids. The germline CDR1 and CDR2 sequences are SGHRS and YFSETQ. The V end lost 7 bases, the J end lost 6 bases, and 15 bases lay between the germline ends. DNA for the CDR3: TGCGCCAGCGCCCTGGGACTCCGGGATACGCAGTATTTT. Its protein is CASALGLRDTQYF.

This clone occurred once. The chain joins TRBV7-8 to TRBJ2-7; 7 positions agree with TRBD2. CDR3 length equals 15 residues. With 2 bases clipped from V and 3 bases from J, the junction kept 7 bases outside the gene matches. CDR1 and CDR2 (germline): SGHVS, FQNEAQ. The CDR3 DNA reads as TGTGCCAGCAGCTTAAGGGAGGGGCCCAACTACGAGCAGTACTTC. It is translated as CASSLREGPNYEQYF.

This chain uses TRBV29-1 with TRBJ2-5, with 8 bases lining up with TRBD2. Germline-derived CDR1 and CDR2 are SQVTM and ANQGSEA. After removal of 5 bases from V and 5 bases from J, the junction contained 13 bases not matched to a gene. The CDR3 covers 15 residues. The chain's CDR3 is CSVISPGGAGETQYF. CDR3 nucleotide sequence: TGCAGCGTTATTTCCCCGGGGGGGGCTGGGGAGACCCAGTACTTC.

The chain carries TRBV29-1 and TRBJ2-7; 8 bases map to TRBD2. With 4 bases clipped from V and 3 bases from J, the junction kept 11 bases outside the gene matches. CDR3 size: 15 residues. Per the germline V gene, CDR1 is SQVTM and CDR2 is ANQGSEA. The CDR3 nucleotides are TGCAGCGTTGTTCTTGGGTTAGCGGGATACTACGAGCAGTACTTC. It codes for CSVVLGLAGYYEQYF.

The chain employs TRBV5-1 and TRBJ1-1; 8 nucleotides match TRBD1. With V trimmed by 4 bases and J by 6 bases, 8 bases remained unmatched. The CDR3 runs 14 residues. CDR1 is SGHRS and CDR2 is YFSETQ in the germline V gene. CDR3 nucleotides: TGCGCCAGCAGCCCCCCCAGGGGGCGCGCTGAAGCTTTCTTT. Its protein is CASSPPRGRAEAFF.

This chain links TRBV7-9 with TRBJ1-2, with 7 bases matching TRBD1. In germline, CDR1 is SEHNR, CDR2 FQNEAQ (reference sequence). V dropped 5 bases and J dropped 2; count of bases not matched to a gene: 2. The CDR3 totals 13 residues. CDR3 bases: TGTGCCAGCAGCCCGGGACAGAACTATGGCTACACCTTC. Amino acid sequence: CASSPGQNYGYTF.

The chain combines TRBV11-3 with TRBJ2-3; 9 nucleotides match TRBD2. In germline, CDR1 is SGHNT, CDR2 YENEEA. This CDR3 has 15 residues. Trimming cost V 3 bases and J 5 bases; bases outside gene matches: 6. The DNA of the CDR3 is TGTGCCAGCAGCTTTGGCGGGAGGGCCGGAGATACGCAGTATTTT. Protein product: CASSFGGRAGDTQYF.

J is TRBJ1-3 and V is TRBV6-5, with D possibly matching TRBD1 (6 bases). This CDR3 contains 15 residues. Germline V gene data show CDR1 as MNHEY and CDR2 as SVGAGI. Trimming left V 0 bases short and J 8 bases short, with 14 bases between. The CDR3 is CASSYSNRAFDTIYF. The CDR3 bases are TGTGCCAGCAGTTACTCAAACAGGGCGTTTGACACCATATATTTT.

V usage is TRBV7-9 and J usage is TRBJ1-6; 7 positions match TRBD1. Germline values: CDR1 SEHNR, CDR2 FQNEAQ (reference sequence). The CDR3 has 14 amino acids. Trimming took 4 bases from V and 7 from J; bases not matched to a gene: 4. CDR3: CASSYEGANSPLHF. CDR3 nucleotides: TGTGCCAGCAGCTACGAGGGGGCGAATTCACCCCTCCACTTT.

This chain links TRBV5-1 with TRBJ1-1; D ambiguous. Germline V gene lookup returns CDR1 SGHRS and CDR2 YFSETQ. This CDR3 has 14 residues. The V end lost 0 bases, the J end lost 1 base, and 7 bases lay between the germline ends. CDR3 DNA: TGCGCCAGCAGCTTGGGGTCGGGGAACACTGAAGCTTTCTTT. It yields the protein CASSLGSGNTEAFF.

V is TRBV19 and J is TRBJ1-3; no clear D. Germline CDR1 reads LNHDA; CDR2 reads SQIVND (reference sequence). The CDR3 covers 16 residues. V was cut by 1 base and J by 1 base, with 11 bases left in between. CDR3 DNA: TGTGCCAGTAGTATAGTGACCCGAGGGTCTGGAAACACCATATATTTT. Translating it yields CASSIVTRGSGNTIYF.

The chain uses TRBV4-1 and TRBJ2-1; a possible D gene is TRBD2 (7 bases). Germline lookup yields CDR1 MGHRA and CDR2 YSYEKL. Trimming removed 1 base from V and 1 base from J, with 11 bases in between. The CDR3 has 16 amino acids. The CDR3 bases are TGCGCCAGCAGCCAAGGGGAGGGGGGATCCTACAATGAGCAGTTCTTC. Translation gives CASSQGEGGSYNEQFF.

The chain employs TRBV7-3 and TRBJ2-2, with 7 positions matching TRBD1. Looked up from germline, CDR1 is SGHTA and CDR2 is FQGTGA. The CDR3 totals 15 residues. V lost 4 bases, J lost 4 bases, and 6 bases stayed unmatched. CDR3 sequence (DNA): TGTGCCAGCAGCTCAGACAGGGCCCCCACCGGGGAGCTGTTTTTT. Its protein product is CASSSDRAPTGELFF.

This clone has just a few counts. The chain links TRBV5-6 to TRBJ1-1; 10 bases match TRBD1. Trimming removed 2 bases from V and 10 bases from J; junction bases left unmatched: 2. This CDR3 region has 12 residues. CDR1 and CDR2 (germline): SGHDT, YYEEEE. The CDR3 spells CASSFRDRGAFF. The CDR3 region has the DNA TGTGCCAGCAGCTTCCGGGACAGGGGAGCTTTCTTT.

Here the CDR3 reads CASSDGQGVNQPQHF. The DNA for the CDR3 is TGTGCCAGCAGTGACGGGCAGGGGGTCAATCAGCCCCAGCATTTT. The V gene is TRBV6-1, the J gene TRBJ1-5; TRBD1 aligns across 7 bases. V shed 3 bases, J shed 3 bases, and the junction held 5 bases outside the gene matches. This CDR3 is built from 15 residues. Germline assignment: CDR1 MNHNS and CDR2 SASEGT.

The chain employs TRBV9 and TRBJ2-1; a weak D match, TRBD1 (6 bases). The CDR3 sequence is 15 residues long. Germline CDR1 reads SGDLS; CDR2 reads YYNGEE. The germline V and J ends were trimmed by 1 base and 7 bases, with 15 bases remaining between them. CDR3 nucleotides: TGTGCCAGCAGCGTATGGGCCCAAGGGGGTAATGAGCAGTTCTTC. Translating gives CASSVWAQGGNEQFF.

This sequence joins TRBV5-1 and TRBJ1-5; 8 bases map to TRBD1. The trim removed 1 base at V and 6 bases at J, leaving 3 bases unmatched. The CDR3 extends over 14 amino acids. Looked up from germline, CDR1 is SGHRS and CDR2 is YFSETQ. CDR3 bases: TGCGCCAGCAGCTTGTACACAGGGGGTCAGCCCCAGCATTTT. This encodes CASSLYTGGQPQHF.

This clone was counted only a few times. The chain uses TRBV27 and TRBJ1-2; tentative D call: TRBD1 (5 bases). The CDR3 sequence is 12 residues long. The V end lost 5 bases, the J end lost 8 bases, and 12 bases lay between the germline ends. Germline CDR1 MNHEY, CDR2 SMNVEV (reference sequence). The CDR3 region is CASSKAGRGYTF. The CDR3, as DNA: TGTGCCAGCAGTAAAGCAGGGCGCGGCTACACCTTC.

The gene calls are TRBV7-6 and TRBJ2-1; 11 nucleotides align to TRBD2. Germline V CDR1 and CDR2: SGHVS, FNYEAQ. J lost 0 bases, V lost 4 bases, and 5 bases had no gene match. This CDR3 region has 17 residues. CDR3 protein: CASSSPTSGDSYNEQFF. As DNA, the CDR3 is TGTGCCAGCAGCTCGCCGACTAGCGGGGACTCCTACAATGAGCAGTTCTTC.

V gene TRBV20-1 combines with J gene TRBJ1-1; D is unresolved. The V and J ends lost 3 bases and 7 bases respectively, with 9 bases between them. The CDR3 is 11 residues long. The V gene's germline CDR1 is DFQATT and CDR2 SNEGSKA (reference sequence). In DNA, the CDR3 is TGCAGTGCTAGGGGCCCCTATGAAGCTTTCTTT. Residues: CSARGPYEAFF.

This chain links TRBV27 with TRBJ1-2, with D possibly TRBD1 on 6 matching bases. Germline V gene data show CDR1 as MNHEY and CDR2 as SMNVEV (reference sequence). V was clipped by 4 bases and J by 3 bases, with 12 bases between them. The CDR3 contains 14 residues. CDR3 sequence (DNA): TGTGCCAGCAGTTCTTCAGGGGCGGACTATGGCTACACCTTC. Its protein product is CASSSSGADYGYTF.

The CDR3 loop reads CASSPYSSASYEQYF. CDR3 DNA: TGTGCCAGCAGCCCCTACTCTAGCGCATCCTACGAGCAGTACTTC. The chain is built from TRBV14 and TRBJ2-7; the D gene is possibly TRBD2 (6 bases). Germline CDR1 and CDR2: SGHDN and FVKESK. The CDR3 is 15 amino acids. The V end was cut by 4 bases, the J end by 1 base, with 14 bases between.